A selection of T cell receptor beta chains follows, all from one sample in a study of blood T cell repertoires in COVID-19. Method: immunoSEQ multiplex PCR; TCRdb's copy keeps in-frame clones and lacks some. Of about 35,000 clones listed, around four fifths were seen once; the top ten hold about 3.3%. Source material: peripheral blood. Every receptor here comes from a man between 45 and 60 years old with acute or convalescent COVID-19. Each CDR3 is given with its conserved first and last residue. The order of the fields is clone size, D gene, V gene, J gene, CDR3 DNA, CDR3 protein. The D gene is left open where the match is weak. Clone size, where shown, is once, few, many, or a class for clones that have expanded.

clone size: -; D gene: TRBD1; V gene: TRBV12-5; J gene: TRBJ2-2; CDR3 DNA: TGTGCTAGCCACAGGGGTGAAACCGGGGAGCTGTTTTTT; CDR3 protein: CASHRGETGELFF
clone size: once; D gene: TRBD2; V gene: TRBV27; J gene: TRBJ2-3; CDR3 DNA: TGTGCCAGCAGTTTATACCGCCTCTCACTAGCGGGAGGCACAGATACGCAGTATTTT; CDR3 protein: CASSLYRLSLAGGTDTQYF
clone size: -; D gene: -; V gene: TRBV6-5; J gene: TRBJ2-5; CDR3 DNA: TGTGCCAGCAGCTCTCTATCCGCGAAGAAAGAGACCCAGTACTTC; CDR3 protein: CASSSLSAKKETQYF
clone size: -; D gene: TRBD1; V gene: TRBV28; J gene: TRBJ2-7; CDR3 DNA: TGTGCCAGCAGTCCTCTAGACAGGGCCCACGAGCAGTACTTC; CDR3 protein: CASSPLDRAHEQYF
clone size: -; D gene: TRBD1; V gene: TRBV6-1; J gene: TRBJ2-7; CDR3 DNA: TGTGCCAGCAGTGAAGAGACAGGGATCGCCTACGAGCAGTACTTC; CDR3 protein: CASSEETGIAYEQYF
clone size: -; D gene: TRBD2; V gene: TRBV6-5; J gene: TRBJ2-3; CDR3 DNA: TGTGCCAGCAGGCGGGAGGACTCAGATACGCAGTATTTT; CDR3 protein: CASRREDSDTQYF
clone size: -; D gene: -; V gene: TRBV11-2; J gene: TRBJ2-3; CDR3 DNA: TGTGCCAGCAGCTTCTTAGGGCCCGGCAGGGTTGATACGCAGTATTTT; CDR3 protein: CASSFLGPGRVDTQYF
clone size: -; D gene: TRBD1; V gene: TRBV5-1; J gene: TRBJ1-1; CDR3 DNA: TGCGCCAGCAGCTTGGAGGCAGGGGGCTTGACTGAAGCTTTCTTT; CDR3 protein: CASSLEAGGLTEAFF
clone size: -; D gene: -; V gene: TRBV14; J gene: TRBJ2-7; CDR3 DNA: TGTGCCAGCAGCCAAGAATTTATAGCGAGCGAGCAGTACTTC; CDR3 protein: CASSQEFIASEQYF
clone size: -; D gene: -; V gene: TRBV7-9; J gene: TRBJ1-2; CDR3 DNA: TGTGCCAGCAGCCTAACTAACTATGGCTACACCTTC; CDR3 protein: CASSLTNYGYTF
clone size: -; D gene: -; V gene: TRBV9; J gene: TRBJ2-3; CDR3 DNA: TGTGCCAGCAGCGTCCAGGGGAGAGGCACAGATACGCAGTATTTT; CDR3 protein: CASSVQGRGTDTQYF
clone size: -; D gene: -; V gene: TRBV21-1; J gene: TRBJ1-4; CDR3 DNA: TGTGCCAGCAGCAAGGGGCAGCAGATGTTAACTAATGAAAAACTGTTTTTT; CDR3 protein: CASSKGQQMLTNEKLFF
clone size: -; D gene: -; V gene: TRBV18; J gene: TRBJ1-2; CDR3 DNA: TGTGCCAGCTCACCAGAAATTTCACTAGGGGGGGCGAGAGGCTATGGCTACACCTTC; CDR3 protein: CASSPEISLGGARGYGYTF
clone size: -; D gene: -; V gene: TRBV29-1; J gene: TRBJ2-2; CDR3 DNA: TGCAGCGTGGTACAGGGGAGGCGGGGGGCCGGGGAGCTGTTTTTT; CDR3 protein: CSVVQGRRGAGELFF
clone size: -; D gene: TRBD1; V gene: TRBV5-6; J gene: TRBJ1-2; CDR3 DNA: TGTGCCAGCAGCTCCGATTCCGGGACAGCCTATGGCTACACCTTC; CDR3 protein: CASSSDSGTAYGYTF
clone size: -; D gene: -; V gene: TRBV19; J gene: TRBJ2-2; CDR3 DNA: TGTGCCAGTAGTATGCCAGGGGTAAGAAGCGCCGGGGAGCTGTTTTTT; CDR3 protein: CASSMPGVRSAGELFF
clone size: once; D gene: TRBD2; V gene: TRBV5-5; J gene: TRBJ2-1; CDR3 DNA: TGTGCCAGCAGCTCCCCCGGACTAGCGGCCTACAATGAGCAGTTCTTC; CDR3 protein: CASSSPGLAAYNEQFF
clone size: -; D gene: -; V gene: TRBV2; J gene: TRBJ1-4; CDR3 DNA: TGTGCCACCCAAAAGGGGCCATACGAAAAACTGTTTTTT; CDR3 protein: CATQKGPYEKLFF
clone size: few; D gene: -; V gene: TRBV6-5; J gene: TRBJ1-1; CDR3 DNA: TGTGCCAGCAGTCCCGGTATAATGAACACTGAAGCTTTCTTT; CDR3 protein: CASSPGIMNTEAFF
clone size: few; D gene: -; V gene: TRBV6-5; J gene: TRBJ2-7; CDR3 DNA: TGTGCCAGCAGCTCCCGACTGTACTACGAGCAGTACTTC; CDR3 protein: CASSSRLYYEQYF
clone size: -; D gene: TRBD1; V gene: TRBV5-1; J gene: TRBJ2-5; CDR3 DNA: TGCGCCAGCAGCCCGACGGGACAGGGGGCCGAGACCCAGTACTTC; CDR3 protein: CASSPTGQGAETQYF
clone size: once; D gene: -; V gene: TRBV6-6; J gene: TRBJ1-2; CDR3 DNA: TGTGCCAGCCGACGGGGGGTTGGCTACACCTTC; CDR3 protein: CASRRGVGYTF
clone size: -; D gene: -; V gene: TRBV5-4; J gene: TRBJ2-3; CDR3 DNA: TGTGCCAGCAGCTGGGGAGGACTTCCCTCAGATACGCAGTATTTT; CDR3 protein: CASSWGGLPSDTQYF
clone size: -; D gene: -; V gene: TRBV19; J gene: TRBJ2-1; CDR3 DNA: TGTGCCAGTTCAAGAGGGTCGGGGGATGAGCAGTTCTTC; CDR3 protein: CASSRGSGDEQFF
clone size: -; D gene: -; V gene: TRBV13; J gene: TRBJ2-1; CDR3 DNA: TGTGCCAGCAGCTTACTGCTAGTCTTGAACTACAATGAGCAGTTCTTC; CDR3 protein: CASSLLLVLNYNEQFF